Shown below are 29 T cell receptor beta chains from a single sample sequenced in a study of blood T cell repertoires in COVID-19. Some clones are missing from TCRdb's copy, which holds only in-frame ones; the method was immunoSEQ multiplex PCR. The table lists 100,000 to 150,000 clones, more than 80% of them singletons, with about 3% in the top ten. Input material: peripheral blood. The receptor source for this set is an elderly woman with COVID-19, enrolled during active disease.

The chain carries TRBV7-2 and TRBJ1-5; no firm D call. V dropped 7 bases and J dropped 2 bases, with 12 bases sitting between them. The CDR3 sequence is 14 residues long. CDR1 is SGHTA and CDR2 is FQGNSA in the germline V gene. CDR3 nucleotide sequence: TGTGCCAGCACGGAGGGTTTCGGCAATCAGCCCCAGCATTTT. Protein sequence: CASTEGFGNQPQHF.

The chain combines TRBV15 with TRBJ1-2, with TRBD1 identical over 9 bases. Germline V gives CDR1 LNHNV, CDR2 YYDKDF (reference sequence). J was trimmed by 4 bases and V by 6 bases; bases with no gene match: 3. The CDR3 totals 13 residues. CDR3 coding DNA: TGTGCCACCAGTGGGACAGGGAGCTATGGCTACACCTTC. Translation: CATSGTGSYGYTF. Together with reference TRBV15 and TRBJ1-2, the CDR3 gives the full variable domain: DAMVIQNPRYQVTQFGKPVTLSCSQTLNHNVMYWYQQKSSQAPKLLFHYYDKDFNNEADTPDNFQSRRPNTSFCFLDIRSPGLGDTAMYLCATSGTGSYGYTFGSGTRLTVV.

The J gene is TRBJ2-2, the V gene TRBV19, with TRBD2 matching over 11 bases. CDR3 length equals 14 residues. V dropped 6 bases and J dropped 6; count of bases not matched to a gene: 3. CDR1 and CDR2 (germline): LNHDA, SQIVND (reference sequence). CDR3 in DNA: TGTGCCAGTAGGACTAGCGGGACCGCCGGGGAGCTGTTTTTT. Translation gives CASRTSGTAGELFF. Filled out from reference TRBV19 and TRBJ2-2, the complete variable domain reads DGGITQSPKYLFRKEGQNVTLSCEQNLNHDAMYWYRQDPGQGLRLIYYSQIVNDFQKGDIAEGYSVSREKKESFPLTVTSAQKNPTAFYLCASRTSGTAGELFFGEGSRLTVL.

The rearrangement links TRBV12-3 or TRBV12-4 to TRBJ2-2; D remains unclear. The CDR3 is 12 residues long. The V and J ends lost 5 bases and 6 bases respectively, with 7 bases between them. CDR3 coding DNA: TGTGCCAGCAGTCTAACCGCCGGGGAGCTGTTTTTT. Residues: CASSLTAGELFF.

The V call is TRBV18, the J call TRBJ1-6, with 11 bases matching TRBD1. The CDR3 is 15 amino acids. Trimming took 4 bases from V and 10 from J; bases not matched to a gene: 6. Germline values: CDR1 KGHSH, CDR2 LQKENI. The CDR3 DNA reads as TGTGCCAGCTCACAAACGGGACAGGGGGACTCACCCCTCCACTTT. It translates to CASSQTGQGDSPLHF.

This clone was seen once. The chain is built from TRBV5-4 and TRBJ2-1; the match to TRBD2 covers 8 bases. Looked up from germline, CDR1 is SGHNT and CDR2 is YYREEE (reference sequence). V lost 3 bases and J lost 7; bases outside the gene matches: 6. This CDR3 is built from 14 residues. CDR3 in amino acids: CASSSREGGNEQFF. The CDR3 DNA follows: TGTGCCAGCAGCTCTCGGGAGGGGGGTAATGAGCAGTTCTTC.

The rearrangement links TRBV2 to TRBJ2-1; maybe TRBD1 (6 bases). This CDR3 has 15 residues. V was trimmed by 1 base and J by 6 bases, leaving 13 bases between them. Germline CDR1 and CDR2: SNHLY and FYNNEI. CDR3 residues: CASSEGRGVTNEQFF. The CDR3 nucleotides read TGTGCCAGCAGTGAAGGCAGGGGCGTTACCAATGAGCAGTTCTTC.

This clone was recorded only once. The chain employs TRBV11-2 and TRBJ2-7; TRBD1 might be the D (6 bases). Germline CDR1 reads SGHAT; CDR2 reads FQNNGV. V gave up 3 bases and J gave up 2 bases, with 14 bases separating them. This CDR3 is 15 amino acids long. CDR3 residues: CASSFSGAGTYEQYF. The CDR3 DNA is TGTGCCAGCAGCTTTTCAGGGGCAGGGACCTACGAGCAGTACTTC.

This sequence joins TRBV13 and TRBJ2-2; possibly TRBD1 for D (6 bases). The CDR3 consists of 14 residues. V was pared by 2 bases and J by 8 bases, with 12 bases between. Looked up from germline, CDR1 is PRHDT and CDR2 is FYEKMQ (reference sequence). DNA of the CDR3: TGTGCCAGCAGCTTAAGGGGGACGGCGGGGGAGCTGTTTTTT. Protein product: CASSLRGTAGELFF. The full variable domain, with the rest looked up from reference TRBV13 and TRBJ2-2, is AAGVIQSPRHLIKEKRETATLKCYPIPRHDTVYWYQQGPGQDPQFLISFYEKMQSDKGSIPDRFSAQQFSDYHSELNMSSLELGDSALYFCASSLRGTAGELFFGEGSRLTVL.

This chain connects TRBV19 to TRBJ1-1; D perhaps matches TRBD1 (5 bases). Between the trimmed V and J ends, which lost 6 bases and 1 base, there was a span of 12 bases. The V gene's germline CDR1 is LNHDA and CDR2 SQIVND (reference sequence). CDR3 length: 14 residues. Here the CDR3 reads CASSPGLPNTEAFF. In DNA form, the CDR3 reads TGTGCCAGTAGCCCGGGACTCCCGAACACTGAAGCTTTCTTT.

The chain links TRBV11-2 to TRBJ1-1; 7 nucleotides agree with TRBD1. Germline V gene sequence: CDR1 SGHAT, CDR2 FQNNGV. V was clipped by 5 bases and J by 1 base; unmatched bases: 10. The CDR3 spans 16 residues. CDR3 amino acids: CASSQVATGKNTEAFF. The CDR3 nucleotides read TGTGCCAGCAGCCAAGTCGCGACAGGGAAGAACACTGAAGCTTTCTTT.

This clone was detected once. The CDR3 nucleotides read TGTGCCAGTAGTACACAGGGGGCAGCCACAGATACGCAGTATTTT. Protein product: CASSTQGAATDTQYF. The chain combines TRBV19 with TRBJ2-3; TRBD1 matches 9 bases. V shed 4 bases and J 2 bases; nucleotides not matched to a gene: 4. Per the germline V gene, CDR1 is LNHDA and CDR2 is SQIVND (reference sequence). This CDR3 comprises 15 residues.

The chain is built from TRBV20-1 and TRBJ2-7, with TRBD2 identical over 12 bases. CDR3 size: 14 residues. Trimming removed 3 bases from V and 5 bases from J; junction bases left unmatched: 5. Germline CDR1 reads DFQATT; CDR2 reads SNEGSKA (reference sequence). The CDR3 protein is CSASATSGSNEQYF. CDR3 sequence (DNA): TGCAGTGCTAGTGCGACTAGCGGGAGTAACGAGCAGTACTTC.

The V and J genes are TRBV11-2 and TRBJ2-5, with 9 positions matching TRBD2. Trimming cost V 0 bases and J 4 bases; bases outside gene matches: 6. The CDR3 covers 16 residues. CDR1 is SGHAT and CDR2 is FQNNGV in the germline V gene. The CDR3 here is CASSLEVAGVGETQYF. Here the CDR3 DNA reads TGTGCCAGCAGCTTAGAAGTAGCGGGAGTAGGAGAGACCCAGTACTTC.

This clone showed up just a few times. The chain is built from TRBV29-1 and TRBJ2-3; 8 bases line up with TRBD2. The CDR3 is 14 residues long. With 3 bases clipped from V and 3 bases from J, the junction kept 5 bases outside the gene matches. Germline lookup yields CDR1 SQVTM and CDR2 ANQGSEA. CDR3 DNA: TGCAGCGTTGACTTGCCTAGCGGGACAGATACGCAGTATTTT. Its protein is CSVDLPSGTDTQYF.

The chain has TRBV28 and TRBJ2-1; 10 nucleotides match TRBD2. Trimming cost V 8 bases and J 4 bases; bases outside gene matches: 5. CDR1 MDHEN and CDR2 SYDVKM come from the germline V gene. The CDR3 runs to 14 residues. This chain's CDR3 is CASGTSGTYNEQFF. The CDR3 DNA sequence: TGTGCCAGCGGTACTAGCGGGACATACAATGAGCAGTTCTTC.

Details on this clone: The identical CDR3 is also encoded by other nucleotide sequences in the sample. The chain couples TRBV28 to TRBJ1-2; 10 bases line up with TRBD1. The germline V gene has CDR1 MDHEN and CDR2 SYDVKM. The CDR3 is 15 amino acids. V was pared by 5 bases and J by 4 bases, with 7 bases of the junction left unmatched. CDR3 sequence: CASSKPGTGVYGYTF. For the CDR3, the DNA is TGTGCCAGCAGTAAACCCGGGACAGGGGTCTATGGCTACACCTTC.

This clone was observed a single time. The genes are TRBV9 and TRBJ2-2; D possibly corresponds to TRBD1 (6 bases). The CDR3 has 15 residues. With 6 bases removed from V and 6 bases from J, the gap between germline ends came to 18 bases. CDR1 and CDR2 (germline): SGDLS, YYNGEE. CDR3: CASKGGGMESGELFF. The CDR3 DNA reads TGTGCCAGCAAAGGTGGGGGCATGGAATCCGGGGAGCTGTTTTTT.

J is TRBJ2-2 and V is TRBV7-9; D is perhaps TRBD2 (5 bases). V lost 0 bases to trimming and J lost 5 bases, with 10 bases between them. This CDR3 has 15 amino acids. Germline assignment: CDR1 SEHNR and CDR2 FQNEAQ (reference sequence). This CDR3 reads CASSLALGGTGELFF. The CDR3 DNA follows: TGTGCCAGCAGCTTAGCGCTCGGCGGGACCGGGGAGCTGTTTTTT. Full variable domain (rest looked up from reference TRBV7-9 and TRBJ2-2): DTGVSQNPRHKITKRGQNVTFRCDPISEHNRLYWYRQTLGQGPEFLTYFQNEAQLEKSRLLSDRFSAERPKGSFSTLEIQRTEQGDSAMYLCASSLALGGTGELFFGEGSRLTVL.

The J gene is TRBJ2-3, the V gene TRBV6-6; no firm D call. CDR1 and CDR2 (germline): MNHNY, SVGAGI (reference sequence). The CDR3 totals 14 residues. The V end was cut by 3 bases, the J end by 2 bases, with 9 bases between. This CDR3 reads CASSYSYFTDTQYF. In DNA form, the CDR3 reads TGTGCCAGCAGTTATTCGTACTTCACAGATACGCAGTATTTT.

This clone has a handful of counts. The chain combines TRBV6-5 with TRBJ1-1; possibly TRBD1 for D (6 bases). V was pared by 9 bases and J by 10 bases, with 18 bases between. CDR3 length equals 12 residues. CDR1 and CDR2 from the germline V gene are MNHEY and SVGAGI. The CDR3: CASWTEAEGAFF. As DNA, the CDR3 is TGTGCCAGTTGGACAGAGGCAGAGGGAGCTTTCTTT.

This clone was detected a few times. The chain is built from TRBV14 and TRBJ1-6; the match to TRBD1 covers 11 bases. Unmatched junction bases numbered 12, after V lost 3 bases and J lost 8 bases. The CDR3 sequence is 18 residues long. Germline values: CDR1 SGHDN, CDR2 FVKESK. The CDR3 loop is CASSHFIRTGGLDSPLHF. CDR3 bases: TGTGCCAGCAGCCATTTTATCAGGACAGGGGGCTTGGATTCACCCCTCCACTTT.

CDR3 loop: CASSFRRPQQGGRLDQYF. The CDR3 DNA sequence: TGTGCCAGCAGCTTCCGCAGACCTCAACAGGGGGGTAGACTGGACCAGTACTTC. The rearrangement links TRBV7-9 to TRBJ2-7, with 8 bases matching TRBD1. The CDR3 has 18 amino acids. J was trimmed by 10 bases and V by 3 bases; bases with no gene match: 23. Per germline, CDR1 SEHNR and CDR2 FQNEAQ (reference sequence).

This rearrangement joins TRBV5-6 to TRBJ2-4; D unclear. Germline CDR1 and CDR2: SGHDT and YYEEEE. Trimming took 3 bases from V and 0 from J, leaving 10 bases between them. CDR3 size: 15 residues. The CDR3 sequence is CASSSPGLAKNIQYF. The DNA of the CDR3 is TGTGCCAGCAGCTCACCAGGCCTAGCCAAAAACATTCAGTACTTC.

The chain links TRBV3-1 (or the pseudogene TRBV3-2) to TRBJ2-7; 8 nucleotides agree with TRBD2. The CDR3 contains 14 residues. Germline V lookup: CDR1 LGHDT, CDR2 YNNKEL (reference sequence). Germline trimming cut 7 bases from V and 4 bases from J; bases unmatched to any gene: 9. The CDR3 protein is CASTPRTGGYEQYF. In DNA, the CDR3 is TGTGCCAGCACCCCCCGGACGGGGGGGTACGAGCAGTACTTC.

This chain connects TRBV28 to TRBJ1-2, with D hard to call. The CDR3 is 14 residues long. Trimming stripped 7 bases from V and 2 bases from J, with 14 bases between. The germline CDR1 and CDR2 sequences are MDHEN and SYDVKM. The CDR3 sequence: CASTRGGSNYGYTF. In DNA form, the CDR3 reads TGTGCCAGCACACGGGGAGGGTCCAACTATGGCTACACCTTC.

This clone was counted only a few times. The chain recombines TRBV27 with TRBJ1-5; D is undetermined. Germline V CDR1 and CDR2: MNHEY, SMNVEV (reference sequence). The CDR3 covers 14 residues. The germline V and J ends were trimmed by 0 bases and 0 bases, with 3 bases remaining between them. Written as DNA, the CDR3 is TGTGCCAGCAGTTTATCGTATAGCAATCAGCCCCAGCATTTT. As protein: CASSLSYSNQPQHF.

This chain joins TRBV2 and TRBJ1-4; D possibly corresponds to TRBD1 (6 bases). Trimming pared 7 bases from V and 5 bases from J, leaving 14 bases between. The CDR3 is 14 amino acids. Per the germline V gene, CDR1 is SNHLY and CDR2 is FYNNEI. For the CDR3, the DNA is TGTGCCAGCATCACAGGGATTTCAAATGAAAAACTGTTTTTT. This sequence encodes CASITGISNEKLFF.

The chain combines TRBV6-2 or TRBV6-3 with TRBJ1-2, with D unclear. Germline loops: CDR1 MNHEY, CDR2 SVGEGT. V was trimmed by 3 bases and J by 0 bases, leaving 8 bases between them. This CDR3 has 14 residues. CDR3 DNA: TGTGCCAGCAGTTATACAGTAGCTAACTATGGCTACACCTTC. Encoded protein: CASSYTVANYGYTF.